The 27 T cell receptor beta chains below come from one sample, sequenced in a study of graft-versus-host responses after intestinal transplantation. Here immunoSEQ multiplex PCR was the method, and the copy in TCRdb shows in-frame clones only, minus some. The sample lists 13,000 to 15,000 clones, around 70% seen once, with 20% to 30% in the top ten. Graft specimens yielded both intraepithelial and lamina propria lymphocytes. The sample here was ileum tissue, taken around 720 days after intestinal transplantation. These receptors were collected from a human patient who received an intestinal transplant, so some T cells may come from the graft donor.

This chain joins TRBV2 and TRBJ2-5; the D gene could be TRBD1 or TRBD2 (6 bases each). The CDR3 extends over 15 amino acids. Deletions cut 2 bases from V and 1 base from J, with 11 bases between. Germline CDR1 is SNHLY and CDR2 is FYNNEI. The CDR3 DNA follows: TGTGCCAGCAGTGAACCGGGGGCCCCCCAAGAGACCCAGTACTTC. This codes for CASSEPGAPQETQYF.

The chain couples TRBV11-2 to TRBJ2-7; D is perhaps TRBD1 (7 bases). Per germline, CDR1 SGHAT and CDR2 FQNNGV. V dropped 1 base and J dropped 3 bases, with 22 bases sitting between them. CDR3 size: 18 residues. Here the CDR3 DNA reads TGTGCCAGCAGCTTAGTTAGGGGGGACAGCAGCGAGATCTACGAGCAGTACTTC. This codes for CASSLVRGDSSEIYEQYF.

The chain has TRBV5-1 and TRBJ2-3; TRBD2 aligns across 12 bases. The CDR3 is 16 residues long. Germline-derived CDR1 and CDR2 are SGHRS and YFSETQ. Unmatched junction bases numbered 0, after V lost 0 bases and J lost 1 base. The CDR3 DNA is TGCGCCAGCAGCTTGGGACTAGCGGGAGGCACAGATACGCAGTATTTT. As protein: CASSLGLAGGTDTQYF.

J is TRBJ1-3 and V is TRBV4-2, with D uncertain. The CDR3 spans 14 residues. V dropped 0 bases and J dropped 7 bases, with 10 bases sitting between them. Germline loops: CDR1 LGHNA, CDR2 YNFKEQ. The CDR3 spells CASSQEGMGNTIYF. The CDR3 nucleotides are TGTGCCAGCAGCCAAGAGGGGATGGGGAACACCATATATTTT.

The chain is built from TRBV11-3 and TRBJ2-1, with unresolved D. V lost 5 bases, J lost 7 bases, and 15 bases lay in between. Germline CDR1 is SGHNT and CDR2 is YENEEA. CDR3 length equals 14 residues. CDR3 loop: CASSTPGPANEQFF. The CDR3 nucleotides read TGTGCCAGCAGCACCCCGGGCCCCGCAAATGAGCAGTTCTTC.

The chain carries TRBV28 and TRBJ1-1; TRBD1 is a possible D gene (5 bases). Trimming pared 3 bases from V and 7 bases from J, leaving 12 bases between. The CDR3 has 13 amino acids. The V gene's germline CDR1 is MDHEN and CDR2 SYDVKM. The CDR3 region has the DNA TGTGCCAGCAGTTTTTGGGGGGGGTTTGAAGCTTTCTTT. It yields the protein CASSFWGGFEAFF. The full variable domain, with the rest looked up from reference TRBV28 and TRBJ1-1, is DVKVTQSSRYLVKRTGEKVFLECVQDMDHENMFWYRQDPGLGLRLIYFSYDVKMKEKGDIPEGYSVSREKKERFSLILESASTNQTSMYLCASSFWGGFEAFFGQGTRLTVV.

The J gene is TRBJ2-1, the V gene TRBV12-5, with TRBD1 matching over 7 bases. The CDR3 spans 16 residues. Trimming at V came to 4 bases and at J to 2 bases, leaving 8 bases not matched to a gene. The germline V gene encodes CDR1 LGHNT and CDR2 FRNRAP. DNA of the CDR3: TGTGCTAGTGGTTCCCCGACAGGGATAGCCTACAATGAGCAGTTCTTC. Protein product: CASGSPTGIAYNEQFF.

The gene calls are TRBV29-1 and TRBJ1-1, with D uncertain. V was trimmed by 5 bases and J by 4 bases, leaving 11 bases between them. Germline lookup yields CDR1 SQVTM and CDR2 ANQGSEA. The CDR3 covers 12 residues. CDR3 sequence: CSVKAGSTEAFF. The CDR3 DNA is TGCAGCGTTAAAGCAGGAAGCACTGAAGCTTTCTTT. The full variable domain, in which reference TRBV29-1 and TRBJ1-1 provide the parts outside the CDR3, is SAVISQKPSRDICQRGTSLTIQCQVDSQVTMMFWYRQQPGQSLTLIATANQGSEATYESGFVIDKFPISRPNLTFSTLTVSNMSPEDSSIYLCSVKAGSTEAFFGQGTRLTVV.

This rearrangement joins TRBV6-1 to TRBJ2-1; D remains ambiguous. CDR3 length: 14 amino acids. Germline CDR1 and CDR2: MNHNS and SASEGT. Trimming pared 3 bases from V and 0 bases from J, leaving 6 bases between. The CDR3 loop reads CASSDGTSYNEQFF. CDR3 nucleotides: TGTGCCAGCAGTGACGGAACCTCCTACAATGAGCAGTTCTTC.

The CDR3 spells CASSFSPDRITDTQYF. The CDR3, as DNA: TGTGCCAGCAGCTTTAGTCCGGACAGGATAACAGATACGCAGTATTTT. The rearrangement links TRBV7-5 to TRBJ2-3; whether TRBD1, the table's D call, matches the DNA was not checked. TRBV7-5 is a pseudogene segment. This CDR3 is 16 amino acids long.

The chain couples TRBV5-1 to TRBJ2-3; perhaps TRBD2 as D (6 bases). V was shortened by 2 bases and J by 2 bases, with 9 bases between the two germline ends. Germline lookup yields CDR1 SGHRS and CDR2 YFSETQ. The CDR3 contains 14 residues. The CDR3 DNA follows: TGCGCCAGCAGCTTTGGGGGGTACACAGATACGCAGTATTTT. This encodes CASSFGGYTDTQYF.

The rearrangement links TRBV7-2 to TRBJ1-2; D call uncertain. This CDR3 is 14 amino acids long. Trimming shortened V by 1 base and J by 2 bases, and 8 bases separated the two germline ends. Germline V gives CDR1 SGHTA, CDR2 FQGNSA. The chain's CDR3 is CASSLGIGNYGYTF. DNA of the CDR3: TGTGCCAGCAGCTTAGGTATCGGAAACTATGGCTACACCTTC.

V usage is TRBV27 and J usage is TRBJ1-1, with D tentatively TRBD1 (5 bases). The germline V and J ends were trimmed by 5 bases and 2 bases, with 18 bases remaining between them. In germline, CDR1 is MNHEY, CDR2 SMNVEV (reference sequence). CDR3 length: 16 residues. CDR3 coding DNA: TGTGCCAGCAGTCCATCATTAGGGAGGGGAAACACTGAAGCTTTCTTT. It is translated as CASSPSLGRGNTEAFF.

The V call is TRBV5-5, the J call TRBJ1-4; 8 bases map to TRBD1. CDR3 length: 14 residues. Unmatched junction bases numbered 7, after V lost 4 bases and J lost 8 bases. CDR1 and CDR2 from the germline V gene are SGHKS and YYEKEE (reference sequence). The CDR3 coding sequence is TGTGCCAGCAGCCGCCAGGGGGCGGACGAAAAACTGTTTTTT. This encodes CASSRQGADEKLFF.

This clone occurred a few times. CDR3 nucleotide sequence: TGTGCCAGCAGTTTTTTAGCTAGCGGGAGGGAGACCCAGTACTTC. Its protein product is CASSFLASGRETQYF. The chain has TRBV28 and TRBJ2-5, with 11 bases identical to TRBD2. V was clipped by 3 bases and J by 5 bases; unmatched bases: 5. From germline, CDR1 is MDHEN and CDR2 SYDVKM. The CDR3 length is 15 residues.

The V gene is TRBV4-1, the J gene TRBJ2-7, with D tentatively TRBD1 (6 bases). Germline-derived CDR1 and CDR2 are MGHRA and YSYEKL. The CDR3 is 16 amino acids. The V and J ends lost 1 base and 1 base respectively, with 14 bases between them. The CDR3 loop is CASSQVAGVPSYEQYF. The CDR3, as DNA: TGCGCCAGCAGCCAAGTAGCAGGGGTTCCGTCCTACGAGCAGTACTTC.

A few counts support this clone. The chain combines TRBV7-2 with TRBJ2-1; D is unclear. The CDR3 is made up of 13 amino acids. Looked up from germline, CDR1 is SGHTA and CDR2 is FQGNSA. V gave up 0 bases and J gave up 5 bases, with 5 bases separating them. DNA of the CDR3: TGTGCCAGCAGCTTAGCTAGAAACAATGAGCAGTTCTTC. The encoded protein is CASSLARNNEQFF.

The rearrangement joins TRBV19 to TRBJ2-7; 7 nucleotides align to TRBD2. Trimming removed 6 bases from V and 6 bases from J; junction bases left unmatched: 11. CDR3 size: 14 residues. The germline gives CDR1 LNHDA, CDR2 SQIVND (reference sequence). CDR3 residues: CASRRLASSREQYF. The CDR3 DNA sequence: TGTGCCAGTAGAAGACTAGCCTCATCCCGCGAGCAGTACTTC.

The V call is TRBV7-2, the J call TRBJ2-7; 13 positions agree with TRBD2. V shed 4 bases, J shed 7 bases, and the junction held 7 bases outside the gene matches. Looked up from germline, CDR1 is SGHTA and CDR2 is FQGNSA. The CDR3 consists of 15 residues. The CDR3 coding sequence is TGTGCCAGCAGCTCCCGACTAGCGGGAGGCCCGGAGCAGTACTTC. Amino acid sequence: CASSSRLAGGPEQYF.

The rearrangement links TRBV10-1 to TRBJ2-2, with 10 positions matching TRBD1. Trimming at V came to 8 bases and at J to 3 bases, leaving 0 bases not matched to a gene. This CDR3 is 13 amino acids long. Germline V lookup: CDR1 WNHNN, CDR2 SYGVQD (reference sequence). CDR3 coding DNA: TGCGCCAGCGGGACAGGGGACACCGGGGAGCTGTTTTTT. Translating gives CASGTGDTGELFF.

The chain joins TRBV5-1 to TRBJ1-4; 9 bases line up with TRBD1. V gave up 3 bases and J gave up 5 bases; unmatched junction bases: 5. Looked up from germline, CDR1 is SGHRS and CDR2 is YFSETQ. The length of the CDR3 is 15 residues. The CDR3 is CASSWGGQGNEKLFF. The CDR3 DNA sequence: TGCGCCAGCAGCTGGGGCGGACAGGGGAATGAAAAACTGTTTTTT.

The CDR3 region has the DNA TGTGCCAGCAGTCGAAGCGGGACAGGCCTCGGGGAGCAGTACTTC. Its translation is CASSRSGTGLGEQYF. V and J are TRBV2 and TRBJ2-7; tentative D call: TRBD1 (8 bases). Per germline, CDR1 SNHLY and CDR2 FYNNEI. The V end lost 5 bases, the J end lost 7 bases, and 21 bases lay between the germline ends. The CDR3 consists of 15 residues.

The DNA of the CDR3 is TGTGCCAGCAAGGACAGGTTTAACACTGAAGCTTTCTTT. Translated: CASKDRFNTEAFF. V usage is TRBV6-1 and J usage is TRBJ1-1, with TRBD1 matching over 7 bases. Germline-derived CDR1 and CDR2 are MNHNS and SASEGT. Trimming removed 7 bases from V and 2 bases from J; junction bases left unmatched: 4. The CDR3 runs 13 residues.

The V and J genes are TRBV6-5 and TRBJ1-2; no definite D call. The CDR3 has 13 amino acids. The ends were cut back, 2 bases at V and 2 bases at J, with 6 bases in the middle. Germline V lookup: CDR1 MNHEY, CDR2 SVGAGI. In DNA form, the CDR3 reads TGTGCCAGCAGTTACGGCCTCAACTATGGCTACACCTTC. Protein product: CASSYGLNYGYTF.

CDR3 amino acids: CASSFLGGADTQYF. In DNA, the CDR3 is TGTGCCAGCAGCTTTCTTGGGGGCGCAGATACGCAGTATTTT. V and J are TRBV7-2 and TRBJ2-3; TRBD1 is a possible D gene (6 bases). CDR1 SGHTA and CDR2 FQGNSA come from the germline V gene. V lost 3 bases and J lost 4, with 11 bases in between. The CDR3 length is 14 residues. Based on the CDR3 plus reference TRBV7-2 and TRBJ2-3, the full variable domain is GAGVSQSPSNKVTEKGKDVELRCDPISGHTALYWYRQSLGQGLEFLIYFQGNSAPDKSGLPSDRFSAERTGGSVSTLTIQRTQQEDSAVYLCASSFLGGADTQYFGPGTRLTVL.

CDR3 residues: CASSQETSGSLADTQYF. The CDR3 coding sequence is TGTGCCAGCAGCCAAGAGACTAGCGGGAGTTTAGCAGATACGCAGTATTTT. The chain uses TRBV14 and TRBJ2-3; 12 nucleotides align to TRBD2. The J segment lost 4 bases and the V segment lost 0 bases, leaving 5 bases of the junction unmatched. CDR3 length: 17 amino acids. Germline CDR1 reads SGHDN; CDR2 reads FVKESK.

CDR3 DNA: TGTGCCAGCAGCCCTCAGGGCGAGCAGTACTTC. Amino acid sequence: CASSPQGEQYF. The V call is TRBV7-2, the J call TRBJ2-7; D is perhaps TRBD1 (5 bases). Germline V CDR1 and CDR2: SGHTA, FQGNSA. This CDR3 spans 11 amino acids. The V end was cut by 5 bases, the J end by 6 bases, with 8 bases between.